This T cell receptor (beta chain) came from a study of blood T cell repertoires in COVID-19. The data were produced by immunoSEQ multiplex PCR, yet TCRdb's version contains in-frame clones alone and is incomplete. The sample has 200,000 to 250,000 clones, roughly 84% seen once. The V gene's germline CDR1 is LNHDA and CDR2 SQIVND (reference sequence). The CDR3 sequence is 15 residues long. V was trimmed by 3 bases and J by 0 bases, leaving 8 bases between them. This sequence was found in a woman in her 30s who had recovered from COVID-19. The chain employs TRBV19 and TRBJ1-4; possibly TRBD1 for D (6 bases). The sequenced material came from peripheral blood. CDR3 sequence: CASSISGATNEKLFF. The CDR3 DNA follows: TGTGCCAGTAGTATTTCAGGGGCAACTAATGAAAAACTGTTTTTT.